This T cell receptor beta chain was identified during a study of CD8+ T cells in alopecia areata. About the research overall: A regimen of oral tofacitinib, 5 to 10 mg twice daily, was given to treated patients.

RNA, once extracted, was reverse transcribed into cDNA for use as the sequencing template. Sequenced by immunoSEQ multiplex PCR; TCRdb stores in-frame clones only, minus some. The data contain around 69,000 clones, approximately 60% of them seen just once; the ten biggest clones take up 17%. Turning to this clone: Its antigen remains unknown.

Study conclusions and caveats: Across lesional scalp, and particularly alopecia totalis/universalis, clonality surpassed that of normal scalp.

The sorting of PBMCs gave CD4+ and CD8+ T cells. This material consisted of CD8+ T cells sorted from blood, taken at week 0. The origin of this receptor is a human donor with alopecia areata.

The CDR3 is CASSFLPGRGQPQHF. The CDR3 DNA sequence: TGCGCCAGCAGCTTTTTACCAGGGCGAGGTCAGCCCCAGCATTTT. The chain combines TRBV5-1 with TRBJ1-5, with D possibly TRBD1 on 5 matching bases. Per germline, CDR1 SGHRS and CDR2 YFSETQ. V lost 2 bases, J lost 6 bases, and 15 bases lay in between. This CDR3 has 15 residues.